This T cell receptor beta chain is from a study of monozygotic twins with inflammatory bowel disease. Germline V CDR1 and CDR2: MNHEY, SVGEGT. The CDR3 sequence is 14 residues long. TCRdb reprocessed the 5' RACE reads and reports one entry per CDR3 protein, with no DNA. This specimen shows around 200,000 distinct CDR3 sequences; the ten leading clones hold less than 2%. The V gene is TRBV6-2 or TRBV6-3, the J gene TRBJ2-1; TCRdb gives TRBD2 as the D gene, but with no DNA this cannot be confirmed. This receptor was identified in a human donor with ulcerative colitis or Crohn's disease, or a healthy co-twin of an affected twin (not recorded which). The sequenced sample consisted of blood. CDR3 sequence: CASSYWAAGNEQFF.